This is a list of T cell receptor beta chains from one sample in a study of T-cell memory formation after mild COVID-19. Each CDR3 protein is one row after TCRdb ran MiXCR on the 5' RACE reads. This repertoire shows roughly 480,000 distinct CDR3 sequences, around 27% found once; its top ten account for about an eighth. Sample: PBMCs or a T cell subset sorted from them (not recorded which). These receptors were obtained from an adult woman who had mild COVID-19 (a few samples of this study predate the infection). Cell type and time point are not known. CDR3s include the opening cysteine and the closing phenylalanine or tryptophan. The order of the fields is CDR3 protein, CDR3 DNA, clone size, V gene, J gene, D gene. D genes are given only for firm matches. Not every row has a clone size; where given, it reads once, few, many or a size class.

CASSPFGDRNTEAFF	TGCGCCAGCAGCCCCTTTGGGGACAGGAACACTGAAGCTTTCTTT	-	TRBV5-1	TRBJ1-1	TRBD1
CASSQVRQTNTEAFF	TGTGCCAGCAGCCAAGTTCGCCAAACGAACACTGAAGCTTTCTTT	-	TRBV14	TRBJ1-1	-
CASSLLGTKDTQYF	TGTGCCAGCAGTCTACTCGGGACGAAAGATACGCAGTATTTT	-	TRBV11-2	TRBJ2-3	-
CASKGALTGEETQYF	TGTGCCAGTAAAGGGGCTCTGACCGGAGAAGAGACCCAGTACTTC	few	TRBV19	TRBJ2-5	-
CSARPWDRGNTGELFF	TGCAGTGCTCGACCCTGGGACAGGGGGAACACCGGGGAGCTGTTTTTT	few	TRBV20-1	TRBJ2-2	TRBD1
CASSLVGFGYGYTF	TGTGCCAGCAGCTTAGTTGGGTTCGGCTATGGCTACACCTTC	-	TRBV11-2	TRBJ1-2	-
CSARDGDRGQGYTF	TGCAGTGCTAGAGATGGGGACAGGGGGCAAGGCTACACCTTC	-	TRBV20-1	TRBJ1-2	TRBD1
CASRGQGSTDTQYF	TGTGCCAGCAGGGGACAGGGAAGCACAGATACGCAGTATTTT	-	TRBV7-3	TRBJ2-3	TRBD1
CASSLSSGGFSYEQYF	TGTGCCAGCAGCTTATCTAGCGGGGGTTTTTCCTACGAGCAGTACTTC	-	TRBV5-4	TRBJ2-7	TRBD2
CSARDSSQETQYF	TGCAGCGCGCGGGACAGCTCTCAAGAGACCCAGTACTTC	-	TRBV29-1	TRBJ2-5	-
CSARPRATEAFF	TGCAGTGCTCGGCCGCGGGCCACTGAAGCTTTCTTT	few	TRBV20-1	TRBJ1-1	-
CASSLEGHSGYTF	TGTGCCAGCAGTTTAGAGGGACACTCTGGCTACACCTTC	-	TRBV7-9	TRBJ1-2	-
CASSESRNGYTF	TGTGCCAGCTCGGAGAGTAGGAATGGCTACACCTTC	few	TRBV18	TRBJ1-2	-
CASSWADTQYF	TGTGCCAGCAGCTGGGCAGATACGCAGTATTTT	many	TRBV9	TRBJ2-3	-
CASSLRGSPSTDTQYF	TGTGCCAGCAGCTTGAGGGGGTCCCCTAGCACAGATACGCAGTATTTT	few	TRBV7-2	TRBJ2-3	-
CSARAPWGRAYNEQFF	TGCAGTGCTAGAGCCCCCTGGGGGCGGGCCTACAATGAGCAGTTCTTC	-	TRBV20-1	TRBJ2-1	-
CASSLMAYEQYF	TGTGCCAGCAGTTTAATGGCCTACGAGCAGTACTTC	few	TRBV12-3/TRBV12-4	TRBJ2-7	-
CASSPPGGGDIQYF	TGTGCCAGCAGTCCCCCCGGGGGCGGGGACATTCAGTACTTC	-	TRBV12-3/TRBV12-4	TRBJ2-4	-
CSAPTLKTETQYF	TGCAGTGCACCTACGCTGAAAACCGAGACCCAGTACTTC	-	TRBV20-1	TRBJ2-5	-
CASSGKSVGTGGYEQYF	TGCGCCAGCAGTGGCAAGTCGGTAGGGACAGGGGGTTACGAGCAGTACTTC	few	TRBV10-2	TRBJ2-7	TRBD1